Below, one T cell receptor (beta chain) is given with its context. Its antigen is not identified. The sample contains more than one DNA sequence encoding this CDR3. This specimen comes from a study of shared clonotypes between healthy human individuals. About the research overall: Three plates were used per donor for CD4 naive, three for CD4 memory, two for CD8 naive and one for CD8 memory.

General study findings and limits: Estimated clonotype richness was generally higher in naive than memory subsets.

Terminally differentiated effector memory CD45RA+ cells were left out of the naive CD8 fraction, which was CD45RO-negative and positively selected for CCR7. This CDR3 comprises 15 residues. V shed 2 bases, J shed 3 bases, and the junction held 4 bases outside the gene matches. Germline V lookup: CDR1 SGHNT, CDR2 YYREEE (reference sequence). Profiled with immunoSEQ multiplex PCR; TCRdb holds only in-frame clones, not every one. The profile shows about 1,900,000 clones, about 95% of them singletons. This TCR came from a man between 18 and 29 years old in good health. Sequenced: naive CD8+ T cells sorted from blood. V is TRBV5-4 and J is TRBJ2-7; TRBD2 matches 11 bases. The CDR3 here is CASSFSGGAVYEQYF. CDR3 sequence (DNA): TGTGCCAGCAGCTTTAGCGGGGGGGCCGTCTACGAGCAGTACTTC.